This T cell receptor (beta chain) was sequenced during a study of CD8 T cells in ankylosing spondylitis. This clonotype was picked up many times. Its matching antigen is unknown. TCRdb ran MiXCR on the 5' RACE reads and lists one entry per CDR3 protein. The data contain some 220,000 distinct CDR3 sequences, 7% to 8% of them seen just once; the ten biggest clones take up approximately 14%. Study results and caveats: For ankylosing spondylitis blood, a TCR beta motif of 8 or 9 highly homologous variants appeared characteristic.

Material: blood, either unsorted or a sorted T cell fraction (not recorded which). This receptor was obtained from a male donor with ankylosing spondylitis.

The CDR3 loop is CSARVGGYTF. The CDR3 coding sequence is TGCAGTGCTAGAGTGGGAGGCTACACCTTC. This chain links TRBV20-1 with TRBJ1-2; D is undetermined. The V gene's germline CDR1 is DFQATT and CDR2 SNEGSKA (reference sequence). With 1 base removed from V and 8 bases from J, the gap between germline ends came to 5 bases. This CDR3 spans 10 amino acids.